The rows below give T cell receptor beta chains drawn from one sample of a study of Ad26.COV2.S vaccination and SARS-CoV-2 variants. The method was immunoSEQ multiplex PCR; TCRdb's version includes in-frame clones alone and lacks a portion of them. The data contain just over 350,000 clones, about 91% of them singletons. The sequenced sample was peripheral blood, obtained after recovery from COVID-19. The receptors were sampled from a human donor who had recovered from COVID-19. CDR3s include the opening cysteine and the closing phenylalanine or tryptophan. The order of the fields is J gene, V gene, CDR3 length, CDR3 protein.

TRBJ2-5 TRBV6-6 14 CASRSGGRQETQYF
TRBJ2-1 TRBV5-1 13 CASSFGLADEQFF
TRBJ2-3 TRBV27 13 CANSFGSADTQYF
TRBJ1-5 TRBV7-6 13 CASSLAVNQPQHF
TRBJ2-5 TRBV2 10 CASNREAQYF
TRBJ1-2 TRBV10-2 15 CASSRTGGSNYGYTF
TRBJ2-7 TRBV9 18 CASSVASGGAFSSYEQYF
TRBJ2-7 TRBV7-8 14 CASSSTGRGYEQYF
TRBJ2-7 TRBV5-1 18 CASSSFGGTGSVPYEQYF
TRBJ2-3 TRBV5-1 14 CASSRGGGADTQYF
TRBJ2-3 TRBV5-1 16 CASRLAGGVSTDTQYF
TRBJ1-3 TRBV3-1/TRBV3-2 19 CASSRDGTPSLVSGNTIYF
TRBJ2-7 TRBV7-9 16 CASWRTSGGDPTEQYF
TRBJ2-5 TRBV5-6 14 CASSLDQLRETQYF
TRBJ2-3 TRBV29-1 14 CSVEGGNPTDTQYF
TRBJ2-1 TRBV7-2 15 CASSSTSGGVREQFF
TRBJ2-7 TRBV18 14 CASSPQGPTYEQYF
TRBJ2-1 TRBV7-9 15 CASSQIAGNRNEQFF
TRBJ2-7 TRBV6-5 14 CASRSNRGLYEQYF
TRBJ2-5 TRBV5-4 13 CASSSPIQETQYF
TRBJ2-1 TRBV7-2 13 CASSWSGNNEQFF
TRBJ2-7 TRBV4-3 15 CASSHQDGAGYEQYF
TRBJ2-7 TRBV4-1 14 CASSHGDLQSEQYF
TRBJ2-3 TRBV9 12 CASSRDTDTQYF
TRBJ2-3 TRBV6-4 15 CASSDAGGPLDTQYF
TRBJ2-7 TRBV7-9 13 CASSLSQPDEQYF
TRBJ2-6 TRBV27 20 CASSLSSLVSIDSGANVLTF
TRBJ2-5 TRBV4-1 15 CASSQVAGGRETQYF
TRBJ1-5 TRBV6-5 15 CASNRQQAQGQPQHF
TRBJ1-4 TRBV4-1 15 CASSRGGAGGEKLFF
TRBJ1-4 TRBV9 13 CASSVGGNEKLFF
TRBJ1-5 TRBV7-8 15 CASSLGQGLDQPQHF
TRBJ2-7 TRBV6-6 14 CASQTGTVSYEQYF
TRBJ2-2 TRBV13 18 CASSEASGTGGYTGELFF
TRBJ1-5 TRBV19 15 CASSLTTGLGQPQHF
TRBJ2-5 TRBV9 13 CASSVGLGPTQYF
TRBJ2-7 TRBV29-1 16 CSVLHRGSQNSYEQYF
TRBJ2-3 TRBV3-1/TRBV3-2 13 CASSQDLPDTQYF
TRBJ2-1 TRBV11-2 16 CASSFAGTTSYNEQFF
TRBJ1-4 TRBV4-1 15 CASSTFRTGDEKLFF
TRBJ2-2 TRBV9 14 CASGDRDGTGELFF
TRBJ2-3 TRBV5-5 18 CASSLWFDRGPLTDTQYF
TRBJ1-2 TRBV10-3 14 CAIGGRSNNYGYTF
TRBJ1-4 TRBV11-3 13 CASSTDRGGKLFF
TRBJ1-2 TRBV6-1 16 CASSEAVGTGGYGYTF
TRBJ2-1 TRBV2 14 CASGGGLSYNEQFF
TRBJ1-2 TRBV19 14 CASSIVDSSYGYTF
TRBJ2-7 TRBV10-2 14 CASRSSGSSYEQYF
TRBJ1-1 TRBV21-1 14 CASSNRGRDDEAFF
TRBJ1-3 TRBV19 14 CASVDRGLGNTIYF
TRBJ1-1 TRBV23-1 16 CASSQSGTGRNTEAFF